This T cell receptor beta chain was recorded in a study of a mutant IDH1 vaccine in newly diagnosed glioma. CDR1 is MGHRA, CDR2 YSYEKL, per germline. V lost 2 bases and J lost 8; bases outside the gene matches: 5. There are 15 residues in the CDR3. Sequencing was performed with immunoSEQ multiplex PCR; in TCRdb, only in-frame clones are kept and a portion is missing. The sample records tens of thousands of clones, 80% to 90% being singletons. The time point: baseline, week 1 (first vaccination visit). Documented treatment: pre-vaccination baseline after standard-of-care therapy. The chain employs TRBV4-1 and TRBJ1-6, with TRBD1 identical over 8 bases. The receptor comes from a woman in her 40s with glioma. Sequencing used PBMCs, obtained from a glioma patient treated with radiotherapy, temozolomide or both. CDR3 in DNA: TGCGCCAGCAGCCAAATTGGACAGGGTTATTCACCCCTCCACTTT. It codes for CASSQIGQGYSPLHF.